A single TCR beta chain is shown here with its context. The sample is drawn from a study of CD8+ T cells in alopecia areata. The CDR3 runs 18 residues. The V segment lost 4 bases and the J segment 0 bases; nucleotides outside the gene matches: 9. CDR1 MGHRA and CDR2 YSYEKL come from the germline V gene. In each case, RNA was isolated and then reverse transcribed into cDNA as the sequencing template. Sequencing used immunoSEQ multiplex PCR; TCRdb keeps in-frame clones, though not all of them. The table includes some 170,000 clones, around 64% detected once. Here the sequenced sample was CD8+ T cells sorted from blood, taken at week 0. This clonotype was obtained from a human donor with alopecia areata. The J gene is TRBJ2-6, the V gene TRBV4-1, with 7 bases fitting TRBD2. CDR3 protein: CASSPYEAGSSGANVLTF. The CDR3 DNA reads TGCGCCAGCAGCCCCTACGAAGCGGGGAGCTCTGGGGCCAACGTCCTGACTTTC.